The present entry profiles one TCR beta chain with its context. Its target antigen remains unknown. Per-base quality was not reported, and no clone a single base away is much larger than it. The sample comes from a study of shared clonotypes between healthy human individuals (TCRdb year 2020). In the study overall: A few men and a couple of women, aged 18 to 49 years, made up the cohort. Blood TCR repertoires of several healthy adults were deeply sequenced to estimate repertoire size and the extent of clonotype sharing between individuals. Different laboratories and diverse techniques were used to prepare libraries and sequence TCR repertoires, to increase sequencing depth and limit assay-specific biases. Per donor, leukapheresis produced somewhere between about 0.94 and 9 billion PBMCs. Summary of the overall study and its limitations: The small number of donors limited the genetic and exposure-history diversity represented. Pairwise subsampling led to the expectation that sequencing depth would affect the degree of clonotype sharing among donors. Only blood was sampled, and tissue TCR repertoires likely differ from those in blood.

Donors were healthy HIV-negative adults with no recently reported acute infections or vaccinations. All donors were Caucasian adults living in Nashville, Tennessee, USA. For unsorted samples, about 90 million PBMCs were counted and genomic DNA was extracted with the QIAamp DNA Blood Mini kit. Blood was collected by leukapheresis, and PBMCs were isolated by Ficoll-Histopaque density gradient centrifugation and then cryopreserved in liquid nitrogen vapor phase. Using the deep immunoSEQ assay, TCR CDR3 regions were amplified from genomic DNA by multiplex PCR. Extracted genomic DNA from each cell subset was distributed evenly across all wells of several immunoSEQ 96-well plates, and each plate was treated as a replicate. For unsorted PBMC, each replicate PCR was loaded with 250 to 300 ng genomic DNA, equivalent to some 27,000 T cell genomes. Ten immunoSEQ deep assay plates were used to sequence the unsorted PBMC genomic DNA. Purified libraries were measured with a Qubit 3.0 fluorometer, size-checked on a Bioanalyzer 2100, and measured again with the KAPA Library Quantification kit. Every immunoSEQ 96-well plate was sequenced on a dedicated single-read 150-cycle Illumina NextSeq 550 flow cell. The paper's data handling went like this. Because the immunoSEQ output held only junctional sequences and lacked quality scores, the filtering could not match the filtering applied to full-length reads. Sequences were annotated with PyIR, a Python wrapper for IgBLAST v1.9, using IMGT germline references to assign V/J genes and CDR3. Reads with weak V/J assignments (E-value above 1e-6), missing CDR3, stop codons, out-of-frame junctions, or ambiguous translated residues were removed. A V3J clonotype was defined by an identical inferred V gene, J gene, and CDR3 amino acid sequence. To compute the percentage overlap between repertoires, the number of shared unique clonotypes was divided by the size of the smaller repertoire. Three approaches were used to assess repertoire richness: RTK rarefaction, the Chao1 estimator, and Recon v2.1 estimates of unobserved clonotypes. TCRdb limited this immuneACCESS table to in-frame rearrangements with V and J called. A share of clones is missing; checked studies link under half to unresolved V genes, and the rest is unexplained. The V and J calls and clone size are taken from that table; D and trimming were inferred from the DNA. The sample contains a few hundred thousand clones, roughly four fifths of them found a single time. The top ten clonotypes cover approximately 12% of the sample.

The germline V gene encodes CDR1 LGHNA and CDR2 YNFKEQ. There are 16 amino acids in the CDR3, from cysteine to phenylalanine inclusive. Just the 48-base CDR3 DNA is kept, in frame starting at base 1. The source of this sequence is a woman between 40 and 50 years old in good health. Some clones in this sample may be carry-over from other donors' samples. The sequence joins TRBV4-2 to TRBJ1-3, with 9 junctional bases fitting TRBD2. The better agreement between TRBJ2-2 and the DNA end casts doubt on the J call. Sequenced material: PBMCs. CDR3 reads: CASSQLTSGGAGELFF. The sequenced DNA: TGTGCCAGCAGCCAATTGACTAGCGGTGGGGCCGGGGAGCTGTTTTTT.